Following are 27 T cell receptor beta chains from one sample sequenced in a study of cytomegalovirus exposure and HLA in healthy donors. The PCR employed 60 Vbeta primers together with 13 Jbeta primers. Profiling relied on immunoSEQ multiplex PCR, and the TCRdb table lists in-frame clones only, not all of them. The table has 150,000 to 200,000 clones, 60% to 80% seen once. Sequencing used PBMCs. The receptors derive from a man aged 40-50 years in good health and CMV-seronegative.

The V and J genes are TRBV2 and TRBJ1-5; no definite D call. CDR3 length equals 12 residues. Germline V CDR1 and CDR2: SNHLY, FYNNEI. V lost 6 bases, J lost 2 bases, and 5 bases lay in between. CDR3: CASRAGNQPQHF. CDR3 DNA: TGTGCCAGCAGGGCAGGCAATCAGCCCCAGCATTTT. The full variable domain, with the rest looked up from reference TRBV2 and TRBJ1-5, is EPEVTQTPSHQVTQMGQEVILRCVPISNHLYFYWYRQILGQKVEFLVSFYNNEISEKSEIFDDQFSVERPDGSNFTLKIRSTKLEDSAMYFCASRAGNQPQHFGDGTRLSIL.

The chain uses TRBV7-8 and TRBJ1-2; maybe TRBD1 (5 bases). From germline, CDR1 is SGHVS and CDR2 FQNEAQ. The CDR3 length is 14 residues. V was pared by 5 bases and J by 6 bases, with 16 bases between. The CDR3 DNA is TGTGCCAGCAGCAAATCGCCGGCGGGGGATGGCTACACCTTC. Its protein product is CASSKSPAGDGYTF.

In this sample, this clone turned up a few times. CDR3 bases: TGTGCCTGGAGCCGACAGGGCAGCGGGGAGCTGTTTTTT. It encodes CAWSRQGSGELFF. This rearrangement joins TRBV30 to TRBJ2-2, with 7 bases identical to TRBD1. Germline CDR1 and CDR2: GTSNPN and SVGIG (reference sequence). J gave up 7 bases and V 3 bases, and 5 bases lay outside the gene matches. The CDR3 consists of 13 residues.

V and J are TRBV5-4 and TRBJ2-3; possible D gene TRBD1, 7 bases. V dropped 6 bases and J dropped 6 bases, with 20 bases sitting between them. The V gene's germline CDR1 is SGHNT and CDR2 YYREEE (reference sequence). The CDR3 runs 15 residues. Written as DNA, the CDR3 is TGTGCCAGCACGCGAGGGGGCGGGGAGGTGGATACGCAGTATTTT. Translated: CASTRGGGEVDTQYF.

V is TRBV14 and J is TRBJ1-1; 7 nucleotides line up with TRBD1. This CDR3 spans 13 amino acids. Unmatched junction bases numbered 0, after V lost 4 bases and J lost 1 base. The germline V gene encodes CDR1 SGHDN and CDR2 FVKESK. This chain's CDR3 is CASSRTGNTEAFF. The CDR3 DNA reads TGTGCCAGCAGCCGGACAGGGAACACTGAAGCTTTCTTT.

This clone was seen only a few times. The V call is TRBV7-6, the J call TRBJ1-1; possibly TRBD1 for D (5 bases). V lost 5 bases and J 5 bases, leaving 12 bases between the germline ends. The CDR3 is made up of 13 amino acids. Germline V gene sequence: CDR1 SGHVS, CDR2 FNYEAQ. This CDR3 reads CASSRAQGTEAFF. The CDR3, as DNA: TGTGCCAGCAGCAGGGCCCAGGGAACTGAAGCTTTCTTT.

The chain recombines TRBV5-8 with TRBJ1-5; 10 nucleotides match TRBD1. The trim removed 2 bases at V and 3 bases at J, leaving 8 bases unmatched. This CDR3 contains 17 residues. CDR1 and CDR2 (germline): SGHTS, YDEGEE. Here the CDR3 reads CASSFTPDRGDNQPQHF. DNA of the CDR3: TGTGCCAGCAGCTTCACCCCGGACAGGGGGGACAATCAGCCCCAGCATTTT.

This clone occurred a few times. The chain has TRBV5-6 and TRBJ2-5, with 12 bases fitting TRBD2. V was pared by 0 bases and J by 2 bases, with 11 bases of the junction left unmatched. The germline V gene has CDR1 SGHDT and CDR2 YYEEEE. The CDR3 has 19 amino acids. The CDR3 DNA reads as TGTGCCAGCAGCTTGGTCCCGCAGCGTCTAGCGGGAGGGCAAGAGACCCAGTACTTC. This sequence encodes CASSLVPQRLAGGQETQYF.

V usage is TRBV6-5 and J usage is TRBJ2-7; 9 bases map to TRBD2. V was clipped by 6 bases and J by 5 bases; unmatched bases: 8. The V gene's germline CDR1 is MNHEY and CDR2 SVGAGI. The CDR3 runs to 14 residues. DNA for the CDR3: TGTGCCAGCAGCCGCGCAGCGGGGGGCAACGAGCAGTACTTC. Its protein product is CASSRAAGGNEQYF.

The table lists this clone with a count of one. The CDR3 here is CASTSGRQSYNSPLHF. In nucleotides, the CDR3 is TGTGCCAGCACCTCAGGTCGGCAGAGCTATAATTCACCCCTCCACTTT. V usage is TRBV28 and J usage is TRBJ1-6; no clear D. Germline CDR1 and CDR2: MDHEN and SYDVKM. Trimming took off 7 bases at V and 3 bases at J, with 16 bases between the two ends. CDR3 length: 16 residues.

The chain combines TRBV5-1 with TRBJ2-1, with D unresolved. This CDR3 is 13 amino acids long. Trimming removed 3 bases at V and 10 bases at J, with 14 bases between. The germline V gene has CDR1 SGHRS and CDR2 YFSETQ. The CDR3 DNA is TGCGCCAGCAGCTCACAAGGAGTTCCCGAGCAGTTCTTC. This codes for CASSSQGVPEQFF.

The chain combines TRBV28 with TRBJ1-1; no reliable D call. This CDR3 is built from 12 residues. The germline V gene has CDR1 MDHEN and CDR2 SYDVKM. V lost 2 bases to trimming and J lost 4 bases, with 5 bases between them. CDR3: CASSLRGTEAFF. CDR3 in DNA: TGTGCCAGCAGTTTACGCGGCACTGAAGCTTTCTTT.

The chain couples TRBV12-5 to TRBJ2-1; a weak D match, TRBD2 (6 bases). Deletions cut 3 bases from V and 9 bases from J, with 18 bases between. The CDR3 has 15 amino acids. CDR1 is LGHNT, CDR2 FRNRAP, per germline. The CDR3 loop is CASGLSGIGSGEQFF. The CDR3 region has the DNA TGTGCTAGTGGTTTAAGCGGAATCGGTAGCGGTGAGCAGTTCTTC.

V gene TRBV7-6 combines with J gene TRBJ1-5; TRBD1 matches 9 bases. The germline V gene encodes CDR1 SGHVS and CDR2 FNYEAQ. The CDR3 is 14 amino acids. Trimming cost V 5 bases and J 4 bases; bases outside gene matches: 3. CDR3 coding DNA: TGTGCCAGCAGCATGGGACAGGGTAATCAGCCCCAGCATTTT. This sequence encodes CASSMGQGNQPQHF.

The chain combines TRBV2 with TRBJ2-7; 11 positions agree with TRBD1. CDR3 length: 14 residues. Germline loops: CDR1 SNHLY, CDR2 FYNNEI. V trimming: 6 bases; J trimming: 0 bases; junction bases outside the gene matches: 1. Here the CDR3 DNA reads TGTGCCAGCAGGGGACAGGGGGTCTCCTACGAGCAGTACTTC. Residues: CASRGQGVSYEQYF.

The chain is built from TRBV7-2 and TRBJ1-5; D gene ambiguous. This CDR3 region has 13 residues. From germline, CDR1 is SGHTA and CDR2 FQGNSA. V was shortened by 4 bases and J by 2 bases, with 6 bases between the two germline ends. Here the CDR3 reads CASSSQGNQPQHF. The CDR3 DNA follows: TGTGCCAGCAGCTCCCAGGGCAATCAGCCCCAGCATTTT. Full variable domain (missing parts from reference TRBV7-2 and TRBJ1-5): GAGVSQSPSNKVTEKGKDVELRCDPISGHTALYWYRQSLGQGLEFLIYFQGNSAPDKSGLPSDRFSAERTGGSVSTLTIQRTQQEDSAVYLCASSSQGNQPQHFGDGTRLSIL.

This chain uses TRBV7-6 with TRBJ2-5, with 16 bases aligning to TRBD2. V was clipped by 3 bases and J by 5 bases; unmatched bases: 12. CDR1 and CDR2 (germline): SGHVS, FNYEAQ. The CDR3 length is 19 residues. The CDR3 protein is CASSFVSGLAGGSGETQYF. DNA of the CDR3: TGTGCCAGCAGCTTCGTTTCGGGACTAGCGGGAGGGTCCGGGGAGACCCAGTACTTC.

The genes are TRBV19 and TRBJ1-5; TRBD1 might be the D (6 bases). The CDR3 is made up of 16 amino acids. V was cut by 7 bases and J by 7 bases, with 23 bases left in between. Germline values: CDR1 LNHDA, CDR2 SQIVND (reference sequence). The CDR3 DNA is TGTGCCAGTACTTTCATCGGGGGGCAGGTCTGGCAGCCCCAGCATTTT. Amino acids: CASTFIGGQVWQPQHF. Using reference TRBV19 and TRBJ1-5 for the parts outside the CDR3, the full variable domain is DGGITQSPKYLFRKEGQNVTLSCEQNLNHDAMYWYRQDPGQGLRLIYYSQIVNDFQKGDIAEGYSVSREKKESFPLTVTSAQKNPTAFYLCASTFIGGQVWQPQHFGDGTRLSIL.

V is TRBV11-2 and J is TRBJ1-2, with 9 bases matching TRBD1. The ends lost 2 bases at V and 4 bases at J; junction bases unmatched: 5. Germline CDR1 and CDR2: SGHAT and FQNNGV. The CDR3 has 15 amino acids. CDR3 residues: CASSLPNRGLYGYTF. DNA of the CDR3: TGTGCCAGCAGCTTACCCAACAGGGGGCTCTATGGCTACACCTTC.

The DNA for the CDR3 is TGTGCCAGCAGTGGACAGGGAAGGTCACCCCTCCACTTT. It codes for CASSGQGRSPLHF. This chain connects TRBV2 to TRBJ1-6; 7 bases match TRBD1. The V gene's germline CDR1 is SNHLY and CDR2 FYNNEI. The CDR3 loop spans 13 amino acids. Unmatched junction bases numbered 4, after V lost 4 bases and J lost 10 bases.

The V and J genes are TRBV14 and TRBJ1-1; 7 bases map to TRBD1. The CDR3 extends over 16 amino acids. Germline lookup yields CDR1 SGHDN and CDR2 FVKESK. The trim removed 1 base at V and 0 bases at J, leaving 5 bases unmatched. The CDR3 protein is CASSQGQGRMNTEAFF. DNA for the CDR3: TGTGCCAGCAGCCAAGGACAGGGTAGGATGAACACTGAAGCTTTCTTT.

The chain combines TRBV4-3 with TRBJ2-1; 7 bases align to TRBD1. The CDR3 sequence is 15 residues long. CDR1 and CDR2 (germline): LGHNA, YSLEER. V lost 2 bases to trimming and J lost 4 bases; unmatched junction nucleotides: 5. The CDR3 loop is CASSQSTGRYNEQFF. CDR3 DNA sequence: TGCGCCAGCAGCCAATCGACAGGGCGATACAATGAGCAGTTCTTC.

The CDR3 DNA is TGCAGCGTTGAAGAAGCGGGGACCTATGGCTACACCTTC. Protein: CSVEEAGTYGYTF. The genes are TRBV29-1 and TRBJ1-2, with a tentative D call TRBD1 (5 bases). V lost 0 bases and J lost 4, with 9 bases in between. The CDR3 is made up of 13 amino acids. Germline assignment: CDR1 SQVTM and CDR2 ANQGSEA. Complete variable domain (other parts from reference TRBV29-1 and TRBJ1-2): SAVISQKPSRDICQRGTSLTIQCQVDSQVTMMFWYRQQPGQSLTLIATANQGSEATYESGFVIDKFPISRPNLTFSTLTVSNMSPEDSSIYLCSVEEAGTYGYTFGSGTRLTVV.

The rearrangement joins TRBV5-1 to TRBJ1-4; 9 nucleotides match TRBD1. Germline assignment: CDR1 SGHRS and CDR2 YFSETQ. The CDR3 consists of 14 residues. The V and J ends lost 4 bases and 5 bases, in that order; junction bases with no gene match: 3. In DNA, the CDR3 is TGCGCCAGCAGCGGGACAGGGACGAATGAAAAACTGTTTTTT. Translated: CASSGTGTNEKLFF.

The chain recombines TRBV11-2 with TRBJ2-2, with 8 bases lining up with TRBD2. CDR3 length: 16 amino acids. Germline V gene data show CDR1 as SGHAT and CDR2 as FQNNGV. The V and J ends lost 2 bases and 4 bases, in that order; junction bases with no gene match: 6. The CDR3 sequence: CASSLKAGGVTGELFF. CDR3 DNA: TGTGCCAGCAGCTTAAAGGCGGGAGGTGTCACCGGGGAGCTGTTTTTT.

The chain joins TRBV2 to TRBJ2-3, with D tentatively TRBD2 (7 bases). CDR3 length: 13 residues. CDR1 is SNHLY and CDR2 is FYNNEI in the germline V gene. CDR3 region: CAGGQSVVDTQYF. The DNA of the CDR3 is TGTGCGGGGGGGCAGAGTGTGGTAGATACGCAGTATTTT.

The V and J genes are TRBV4-1 and TRBJ2-1; D is possibly TRBD2 (5 bases). V lost 2 bases, J lost 9 bases, and 8 bases lay in between. Germline values: CDR1 MGHRA, CDR2 YSYEKL. The CDR3 runs 12 residues. CDR3 sequence: CASSQTRAEQFF. The CDR3 bases are TGCGCCAGCAGCCAAACTAGGGCTGAGCAGTTCTTC.